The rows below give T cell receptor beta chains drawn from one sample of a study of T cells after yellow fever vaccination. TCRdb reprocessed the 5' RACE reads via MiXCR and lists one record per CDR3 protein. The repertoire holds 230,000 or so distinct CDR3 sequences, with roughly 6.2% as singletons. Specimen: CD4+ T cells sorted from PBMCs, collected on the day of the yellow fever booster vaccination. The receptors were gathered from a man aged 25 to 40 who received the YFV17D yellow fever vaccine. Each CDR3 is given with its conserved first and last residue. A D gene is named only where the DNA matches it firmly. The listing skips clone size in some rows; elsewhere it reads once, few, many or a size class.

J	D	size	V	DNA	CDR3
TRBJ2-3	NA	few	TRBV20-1	TGCAGTGCTAGAGACCCCGGCCGGGACTTCCACACAGATACGCAGTATTTT	CSARDPGRDFHTDTQYF
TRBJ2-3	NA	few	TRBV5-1	TGCGCCAGCGGCCCGGGGGTAGATACGCAGTATTTT	CASGPGVDTQYF
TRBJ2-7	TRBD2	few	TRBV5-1	TGCGCCAGCAGCTTGGCCACTAGCGGGAGCCAGGTCTACGAGCAGTACTTC	CASSLATSGSQVYEQYF
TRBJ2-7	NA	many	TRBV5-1	TGCGCCAGCAGCGTGGCACCCCAGGGGATTGAGCAGTACTTC	CASSVAPQGIEQYF
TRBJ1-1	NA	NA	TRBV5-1	TGCGCCAGCAGCCATGTGGGGGGGGACACTGAAGCTTTCTTT	CASSHVGGDTEAFF
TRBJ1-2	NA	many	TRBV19	TGTGCCAGTAGTATTCAGGCGACAACCTATGGCTACACCTTC	CASSIQATTYGYTF
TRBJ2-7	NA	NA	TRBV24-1	TGTGCCACCCAGCCTCCTCCGGCGGGCAACTCCTACGAGCAGTACTTC	CATQPPPAGNSYEQYF
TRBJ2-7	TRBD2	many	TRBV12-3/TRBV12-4	TGTGCCACCAGGTCGGATAGCGGGACCTACGAGCAGTACTTC	CATRSDSGTYEQYF
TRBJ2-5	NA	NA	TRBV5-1	TGCGCCAGCAGCTTGAGCGTCCGGAGTGGGTCGGGGGAGACCCAGTACTTC	CASSLSVRSGSGETQYF
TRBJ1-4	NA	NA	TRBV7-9	TGTGCCAGCAGACCCGGGGCGATGAATGAAAAACTGTTTTTT	CASRPGAMNEKLFF
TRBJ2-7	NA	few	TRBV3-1	TGTGCCAGCAGCCTACAAAGTGGAGGACTCGGCTACGAGCAGTACTTC	CASSLQSGGLGYEQYF
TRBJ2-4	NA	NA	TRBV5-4	TGTGCCAGCAGCTTCCCCCAGGGCATTCAGTACTTC	CASSFPQGIQYF
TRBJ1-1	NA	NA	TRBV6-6	TGTGCCAGCAGTTACTGGGACACTGAAGCTTTCTTT	CASSYWDTEAFF
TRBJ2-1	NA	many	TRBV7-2	TGTGCCAGCAGCTTAGGCTATTCTAGATCCTACAATGAGCAGTTCTTC	CASSLGYSRSYNEQFF
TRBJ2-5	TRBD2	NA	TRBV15	TGTGCCACCAGCAGAGTTAGCGGGAGGGAGACCCAGTACTTC	CATSRVSGRETQYF
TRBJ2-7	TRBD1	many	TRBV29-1	TGCAGCGTTGACGGCAGGGGGAGAGGGCAGTACTTC	CSVDGRGRGQYF
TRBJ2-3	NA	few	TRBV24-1	TGTGCCACCAGTGGCGACCCGGCGGCGGGGCCCACAGATACGCAGTATTTT	CATSGDPAAGPTDTQYF
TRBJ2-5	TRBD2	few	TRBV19	TGTGCCAGTAAGTTAGCGGGAGTAGAAGAGACCCAGTACTTC	CASKLAGVEETQYF
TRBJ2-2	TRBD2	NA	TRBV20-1	TGCAGTGCTAGTATCGCGGGAGGGCCACACACCGGGGAGCTGTTTTTT	CSASIAGGPHTGELFF
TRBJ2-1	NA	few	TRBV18	TGTGCCAGCTCACCACCCGGGGCCGGGAGCTCCTACAATGAGCAGTTCTTC	CASSPPGAGSSYNEQFF
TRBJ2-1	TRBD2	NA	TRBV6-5	TGTGCCAGCAGTCACCTGGGACTAGCGGGTGGAAGGGACAATGAGCAGTTCTTC	CASSHLGLAGGRDNEQFF
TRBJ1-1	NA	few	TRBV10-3	TGTGCCATCAGTGAGACGAACACTGAAGCTTTCTTT	CAISETNTEAFF